The present TCR beta chain was sequenced within a study of blood T cell repertoires in COVID-19. The repertoire was sequenced with immunoSEQ multiplex PCR; TCRdb's copy has only in-frame clones and lacks some. The repertoire includes some 300,000 clones, 88% of them detected once, and approximately 7.2% sits in the top ten. The CDR3 covers 14 residues. Germline V gives CDR1 SGDLS, CDR2 YYNGEE. Trimming removed 5 bases from V and 1 base from J, with 9 bases in between. This rearrangement joins TRBV9 to TRBJ2-2; D may be TRBD1 (6 bases). Sequencing was carried out using peripheral blood. The receptor was derived from a woman aged 25-40 years who had recovered from COVID-19. The CDR3 nucleotides read TGTGCCAGCAGGGGGACACAGAACACCGGGGAGCTGTTTTTT. It specifies CASRGTQNTGELFF.